The clone carrying this TCR beta chain was observed a handful of times. Its antigen remains unknown. The source of the sample is a study of human T cells and chemical hapten exposure. General observations from the study: A positive correlation with patch test score was shown by PT1 expanded TCR counts. Among TCRs, those above 1 in 1000 frequency were unaffected by DPC sensitization. Donors had alopecia, so their immune response may differ from healthy people's.

TCRdb reprocessed the RACE reads via MiXCR and lists one record per CDR3 protein. The sample contains around 190,000 distinct CDR3 sequences, approximately 20% of which appear only once. CDR3 size: 14 residues. Germline V CDR1 and CDR2: SQVTM, ANQGSEA. V lost 7 bases to trimming and J lost 0 bases; unmatched junction nucleotides: 7. Time point described: patch test 1, 2 weeks after DPC sensitization. Treatment indicated: therapeutic diphenylcyclopropenone sensitization with weekly scalp DPC. Blood collection happened ahead of applying each patch test. The chain employs TRBV29-1 and TRBJ1-2; TRBD1 matches at 8 bases. This material consisted of whole blood, taken in connection with sensitization to the hapten diphenylcyclopropenone (DPC). The TCR sequence derives from a woman between 45 and 65 years old with alopecia areata. Some clones in this sample may be carry-over from other donors' samples. In nucleotides, the CDR3 is TGCAGCGCCGCCGGGACAGGCTCTAACTATGGCTACACCTTC. Protein product: CSAAGTGSNYGYTF.